This TCR beta chain was sequenced in a study of CD8 T cells in ankylosing spondylitis. Regarding the study as a whole: Disease-linked clones, CD8+, were relatively rare in peripheral blood.

TCRdb independently ran MiXCR on the 5' RACE reads; one entry per CDR3 protein. In the table there are tens of thousands of distinct CDR3 sequences, 16% of which are singletons. CDR3 size: 15 residues. The ends lost 0 bases at V and 7 bases at J; junction bases unmatched: 6. From germline, CDR1 is LGHNA and CDR2 YSLEER. This clonotype was picked up a small number of times. What it binds is unknown. The receptor comes from a male donor with ankylosing spondylitis or in good health (not recorded which). This sequence joins TRBV4-3 and TRBJ2-4; 7 positions match TRBD2. The sample was blood. CDR3 nucleotides: TGCGCCAGCAGCCAAGATCGGGGGGTGGGGAACATTCAGTACTTC. Its protein product is CASSQDRGVGNIQYF.